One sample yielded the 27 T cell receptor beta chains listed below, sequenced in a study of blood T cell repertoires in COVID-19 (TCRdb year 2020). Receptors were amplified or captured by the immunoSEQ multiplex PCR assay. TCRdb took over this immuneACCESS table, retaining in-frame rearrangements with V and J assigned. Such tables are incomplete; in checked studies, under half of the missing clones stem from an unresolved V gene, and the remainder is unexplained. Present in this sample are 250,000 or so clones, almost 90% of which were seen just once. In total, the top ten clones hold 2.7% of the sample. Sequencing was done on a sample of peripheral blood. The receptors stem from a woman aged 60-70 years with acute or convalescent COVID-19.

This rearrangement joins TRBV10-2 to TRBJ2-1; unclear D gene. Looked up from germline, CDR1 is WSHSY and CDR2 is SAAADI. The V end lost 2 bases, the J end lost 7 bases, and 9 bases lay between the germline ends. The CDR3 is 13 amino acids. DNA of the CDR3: TGCGCCAGCAGTGAGCCCGCGTGGAATGAGCAGTTCTTC. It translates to CASSEPAWNEQFF.

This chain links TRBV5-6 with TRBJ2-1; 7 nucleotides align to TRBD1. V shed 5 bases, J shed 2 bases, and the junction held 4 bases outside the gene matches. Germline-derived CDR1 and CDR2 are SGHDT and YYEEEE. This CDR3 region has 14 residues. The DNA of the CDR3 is TGTGCCAGCAGTTGGGACAGCGCCTACAATGAGCAGTTCTTC. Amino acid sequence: CASSWDSAYNEQFF. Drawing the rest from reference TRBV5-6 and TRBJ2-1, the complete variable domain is DAGVTQSPTHLIKTRGQQVTLRCSPKSGHDTVSWYQQALGQGPQFIFQYYEEEERQRGNFPDRFSGHQFPNYSSELNVNALLLGDSALYLCASSWDSAYNEQFFGPGTRLTVL.

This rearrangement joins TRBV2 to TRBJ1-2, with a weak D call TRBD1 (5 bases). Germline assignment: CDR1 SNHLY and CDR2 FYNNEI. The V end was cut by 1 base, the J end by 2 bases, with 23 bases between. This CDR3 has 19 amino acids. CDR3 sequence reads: CASSEGSVSRDYKNYGYTF. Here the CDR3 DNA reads TGTGCCAGCAGTGAAGGGTCCGTGAGTCGGGACTATAAGAACTATGGCTACACCTTC.

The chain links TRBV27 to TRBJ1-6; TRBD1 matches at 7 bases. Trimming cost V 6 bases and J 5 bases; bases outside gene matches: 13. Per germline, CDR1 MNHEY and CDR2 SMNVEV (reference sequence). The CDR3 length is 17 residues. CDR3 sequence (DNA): TGTGCCAGCAGCCTATCTACTCGACAGGGTGATAATTCACCCCTCCACTTT. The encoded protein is CASSLSTRQGDNSPLHF.

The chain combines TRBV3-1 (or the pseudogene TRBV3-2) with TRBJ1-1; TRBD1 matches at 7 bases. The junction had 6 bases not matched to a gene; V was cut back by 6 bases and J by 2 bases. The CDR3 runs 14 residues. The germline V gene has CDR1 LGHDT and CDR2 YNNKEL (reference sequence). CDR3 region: CASRRGGINTEAFF. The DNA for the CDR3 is TGTGCCAGCAGAAGAGGGGGCATCAACACTGAAGCTTTCTTT.

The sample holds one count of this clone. The CDR3 bases are TGTGCCAGCAGCAAAGAAAGAGCTGGCTACACCTTC. Amino acid sequence: CASSKERAGYTF. The genes are TRBV21-1 and TRBJ1-2. TRBV21-1 corresponds to a pseudogene. This CDR3 spans 12 amino acids.

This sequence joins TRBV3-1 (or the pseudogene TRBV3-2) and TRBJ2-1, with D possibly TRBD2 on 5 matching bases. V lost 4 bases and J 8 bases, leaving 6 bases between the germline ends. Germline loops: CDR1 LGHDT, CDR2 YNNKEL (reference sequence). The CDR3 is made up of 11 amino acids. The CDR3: CASSRRDEQFF. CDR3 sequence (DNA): TGTGCCAGCAGCCGGCGGGATGAGCAGTTCTTC.

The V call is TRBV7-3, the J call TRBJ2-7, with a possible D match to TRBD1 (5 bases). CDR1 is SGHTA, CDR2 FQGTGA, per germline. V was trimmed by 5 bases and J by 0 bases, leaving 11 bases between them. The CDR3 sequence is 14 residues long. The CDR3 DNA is TGTGCCAGCAGCCCGCAGGGTGGCTCCTACGAGCAGTACTTC. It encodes CASSPQGGSYEQYF.

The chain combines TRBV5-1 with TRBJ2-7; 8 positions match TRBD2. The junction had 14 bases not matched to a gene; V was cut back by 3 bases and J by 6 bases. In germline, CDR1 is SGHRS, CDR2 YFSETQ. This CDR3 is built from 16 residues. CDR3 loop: CASSSDPTSVYGEQYF. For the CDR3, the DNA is TGCGCCAGCAGCTCCGATCCGACTAGCGTGTACGGCGAGCAGTACTTC.

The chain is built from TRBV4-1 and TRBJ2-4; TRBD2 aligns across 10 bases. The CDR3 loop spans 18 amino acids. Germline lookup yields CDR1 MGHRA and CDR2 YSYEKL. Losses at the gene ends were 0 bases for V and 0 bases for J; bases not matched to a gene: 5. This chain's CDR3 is CASSQEETSGLAKNIQYF. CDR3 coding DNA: TGCGCCAGCAGCCAAGAGGAGACTAGCGGGCTAGCCAAAAACATTCAGTACTTC.

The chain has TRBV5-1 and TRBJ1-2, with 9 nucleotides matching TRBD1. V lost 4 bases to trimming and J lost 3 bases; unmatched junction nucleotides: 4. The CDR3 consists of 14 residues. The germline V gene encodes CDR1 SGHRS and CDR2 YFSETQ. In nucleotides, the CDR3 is TGCGCCAGCAGCCCCGGACAGGGGCACTATGGCTACACCTTC. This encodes CASSPGQGHYGYTF. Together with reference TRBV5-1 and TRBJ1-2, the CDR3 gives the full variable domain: KAGVTQTPRYLIKTRGQQVTLSCSPISGHRSVSWYQQTPGQGLQFLFEYFSETQRNKGNFPGRFSGRQFSNSRSEMNVSTLELGDSALYLCASSPGQGHYGYTFGSGTRLTVV.

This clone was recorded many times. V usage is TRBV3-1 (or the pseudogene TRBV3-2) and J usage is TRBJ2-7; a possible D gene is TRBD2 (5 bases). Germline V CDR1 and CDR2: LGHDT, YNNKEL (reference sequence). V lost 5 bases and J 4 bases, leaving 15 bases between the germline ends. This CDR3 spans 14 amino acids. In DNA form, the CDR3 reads TGTGCCAGCAGCGAAAGTGTCGGGGTTTACGAGCAGTACTTC. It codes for CASSESVGVYEQYF.

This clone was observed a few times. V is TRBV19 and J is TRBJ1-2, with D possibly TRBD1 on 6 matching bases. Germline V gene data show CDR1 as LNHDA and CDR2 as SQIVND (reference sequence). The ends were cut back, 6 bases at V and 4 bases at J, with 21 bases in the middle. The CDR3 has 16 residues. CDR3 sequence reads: CASSYDRKASGYGYTF. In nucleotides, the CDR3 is TGTGCCAGTAGCTACGACAGGAAAGCTTCGGGCTATGGCTACACCTTC.

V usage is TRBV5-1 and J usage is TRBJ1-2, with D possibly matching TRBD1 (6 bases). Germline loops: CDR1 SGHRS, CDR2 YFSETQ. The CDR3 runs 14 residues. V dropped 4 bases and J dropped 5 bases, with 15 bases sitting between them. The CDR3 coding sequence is TGCGCCAGCAGCCCACAACAGGGTGGGTATGGCTACACCTTC. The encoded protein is CASSPQQGGYGYTF.

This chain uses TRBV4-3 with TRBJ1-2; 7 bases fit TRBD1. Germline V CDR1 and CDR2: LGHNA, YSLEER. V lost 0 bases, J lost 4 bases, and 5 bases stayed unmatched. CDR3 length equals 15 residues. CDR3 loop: CASSQDRQGGYGYTF. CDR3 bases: TGCGCCAGCAGCCAAGACCGACAGGGAGGCTATGGCTACACCTTC.

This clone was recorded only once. The CDR3 reads CASSLIGGPNTGELFF. DNA for the CDR3: TGTGCCAGCAGCCTAATCGGGGGACCGAACACCGGGGAGCTGTTTTTT. This chain joins TRBV3-1 (or the pseudogene TRBV3-2) and TRBJ2-2; D might be TRBD2 (6 bases). The CDR3 runs 16 residues. The germline CDR1 and CDR2 sequences are LGHDT and YNNKEL (reference sequence). Trimming stripped 4 bases from V and 0 bases from J, with 12 bases between.

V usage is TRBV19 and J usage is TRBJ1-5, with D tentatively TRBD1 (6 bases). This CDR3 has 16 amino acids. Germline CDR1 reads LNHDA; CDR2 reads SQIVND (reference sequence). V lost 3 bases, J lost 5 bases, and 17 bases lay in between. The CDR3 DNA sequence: TGTGCCAGTAGTATTTGGGGCAGGGGAGAATATCAGCCCCAGCATTTT. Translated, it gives CASSIWGRGEYQPQHF. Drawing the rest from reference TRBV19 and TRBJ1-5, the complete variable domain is DGGITQSPKYLFRKEGQNVTLSCEQNLNHDAMYWYRQDPGQGLRLIYYSQIVNDFQKGDIAEGYSVSREKKESFPLTVTSAQKNPTAFYLCASSIWGRGEYQPQHFGDGTRLSIL.

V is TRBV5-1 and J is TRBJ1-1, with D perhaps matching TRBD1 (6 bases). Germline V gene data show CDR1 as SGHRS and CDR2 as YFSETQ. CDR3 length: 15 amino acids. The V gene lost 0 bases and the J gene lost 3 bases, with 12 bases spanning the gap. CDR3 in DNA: TGCGCCAGCAGCTTGGGCGGCGCAGGGGACACTGAAGCTTTCTTT. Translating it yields CASSLGGAGDTEAFF.

The CDR3 nucleotides read TGTGCCAGCAGCTCCGGTGCCCAGGGGGCAACTGAAGCTTTCTTT. Its protein product is CASSSGAQGATEAFF. The chain has TRBV11-3 and TRBJ1-1, with 8 positions matching TRBD1. V was pared by 4 bases and J by 5 bases, with 9 bases of the junction left unmatched. Per the germline V gene, CDR1 is SGHNT and CDR2 is YENEEA. There are 15 residues in the CDR3.

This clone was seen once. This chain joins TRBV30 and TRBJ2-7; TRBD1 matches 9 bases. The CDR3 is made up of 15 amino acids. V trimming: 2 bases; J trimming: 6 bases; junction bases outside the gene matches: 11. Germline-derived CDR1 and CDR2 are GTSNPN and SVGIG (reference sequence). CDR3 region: CAWSKFGTGTAEQYF. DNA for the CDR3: TGTGCCTGGAGTAAATTTGGGACAGGGACAGCCGAGCAGTACTTC.

This chain's CDR3 is CSVDLPERGTEAFF. The DNA for the CDR3 is TGCAGCGTAGACTTACCCGAGCGTGGCACTGAAGCTTTCTTT. This chain connects TRBV29-1 to TRBJ1-1; D is uncertain. V was trimmed by 6 bases and J by 4 bases, leaving 18 bases between them. The CDR3 is 14 residues long. The germline gives CDR1 SQVTM, CDR2 ANQGSEA.

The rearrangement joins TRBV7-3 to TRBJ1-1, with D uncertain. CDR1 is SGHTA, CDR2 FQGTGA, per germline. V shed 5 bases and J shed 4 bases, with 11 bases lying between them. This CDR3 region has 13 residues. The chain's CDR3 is CASSRGRGTEAFF. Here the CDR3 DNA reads TGTGCCAGCAGCCGTGGACGGGGCACTGAAGCTTTCTTT.

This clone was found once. The CDR3 nucleotides read TGTGCCAGCAGCTTGTTCCCAGCGGAGCCCTACAATGAGCAGTTCTTC. As protein: CASSLFPAEPYNEQFF. The chain has TRBV7-9 and TRBJ2-1, with D tentatively TRBD2 (5 bases). Trimming cost V 3 bases and J 2 bases, with 14 bases left between them. The CDR3 consists of 16 residues. In germline, CDR1 is SEHNR, CDR2 FQNEAQ (reference sequence). Using reference TRBV7-9 and TRBJ2-1 for the parts outside the CDR3, the full variable domain is DTGVSQNPRHKITKRGQNVTFRCDPISEHNRLYWYRQTLGQGPEFLTYFQNEAQLEKSRLLSDRFSAERPKGSFSTLEIQRTEQGDSAMYLCASSLFPAEPYNEQFFGPGTRLTVL.

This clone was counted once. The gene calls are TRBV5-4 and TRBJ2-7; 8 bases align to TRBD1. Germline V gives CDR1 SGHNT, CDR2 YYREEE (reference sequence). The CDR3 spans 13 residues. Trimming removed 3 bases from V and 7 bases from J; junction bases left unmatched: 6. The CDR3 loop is CASSSTGAQEQYF. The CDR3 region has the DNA TGTGCCAGCAGCTCGACAGGGGCGCAAGAGCAGTACTTC.

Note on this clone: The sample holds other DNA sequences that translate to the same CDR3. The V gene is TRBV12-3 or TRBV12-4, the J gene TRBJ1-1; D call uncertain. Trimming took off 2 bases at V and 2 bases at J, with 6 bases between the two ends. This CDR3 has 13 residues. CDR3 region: CASSLILNTEAFF. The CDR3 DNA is TGTGCCAGCAGTTTAATTCTTAACACTGAAGCTTTCTTT.

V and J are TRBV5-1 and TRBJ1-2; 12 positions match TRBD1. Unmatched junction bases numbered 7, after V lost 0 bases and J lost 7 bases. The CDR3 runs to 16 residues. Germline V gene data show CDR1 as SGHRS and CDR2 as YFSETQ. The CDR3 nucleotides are TGCGCCAGCAGCTTGGAACCGGGACAGGGGGCCGTTGGCTACACCTTC. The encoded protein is CASSLEPGQGAVGYTF.

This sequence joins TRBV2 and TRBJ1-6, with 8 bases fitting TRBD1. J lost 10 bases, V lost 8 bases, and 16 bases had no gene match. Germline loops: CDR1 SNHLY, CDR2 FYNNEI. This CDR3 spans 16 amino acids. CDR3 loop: CASSGQGSTNGSPLHF. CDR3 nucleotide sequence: TGTGCCAGCTCTGGACAGGGTAGCACTAATGGCTCACCCCTCCACTTT.